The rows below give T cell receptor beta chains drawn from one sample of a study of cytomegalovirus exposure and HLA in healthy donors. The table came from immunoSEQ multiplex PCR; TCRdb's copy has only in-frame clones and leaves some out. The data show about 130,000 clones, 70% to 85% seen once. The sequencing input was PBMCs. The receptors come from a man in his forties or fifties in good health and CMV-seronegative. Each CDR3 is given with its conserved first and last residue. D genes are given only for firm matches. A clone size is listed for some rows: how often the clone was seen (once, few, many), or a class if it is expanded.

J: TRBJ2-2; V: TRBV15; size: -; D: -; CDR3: CATRFGSGNTGELFF; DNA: TGTGCCACCAGGTTCGGTAGCGGCAACACCGGGGAGCTGTTTTTT
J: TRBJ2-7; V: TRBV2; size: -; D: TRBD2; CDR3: CASMGGVYEQYF; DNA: TGTGCCAGCATGGGGGGGGTCTACGAGCAGTACTTC
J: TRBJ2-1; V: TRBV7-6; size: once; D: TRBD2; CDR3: CASSLNPSGGADEQFF; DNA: TGTGCCAGCAGCTTAAATCCCAGCGGGGGGGCGGATGAGCAGTTCTTC
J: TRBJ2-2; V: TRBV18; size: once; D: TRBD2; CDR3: CASSPAGRENTGELFF; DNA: TGTGCCAGCTCACCAGCAGGGAGGGAAAACACCGGGGAGCTGTTTTTT
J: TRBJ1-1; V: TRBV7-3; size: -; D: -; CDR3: CASSFQGGDTEAFF; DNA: TGTGCCAGCAGCTTCCAGGGAGGGGACACTGAAGCTTTCTTT
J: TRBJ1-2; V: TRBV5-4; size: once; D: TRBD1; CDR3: CASTYDRGDGYTF; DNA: TGTGCCAGCACCTACGACAGGGGCGACGGCTACACCTTC
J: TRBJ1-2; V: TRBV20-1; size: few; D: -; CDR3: CSATGVGGYTF; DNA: TGCAGTGCTACAGGGGTAGGGGGCTACACCTTC
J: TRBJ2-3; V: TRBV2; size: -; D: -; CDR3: CASSQTDTQYF; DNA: TGTGCCAGCAGTCAGACAGATACGCAGTATTTT
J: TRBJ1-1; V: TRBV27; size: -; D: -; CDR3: CASRYSLNTEAFF; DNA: TGTGCCAGCAGATACAGTTTGAACACTGAAGCTTTCTTT
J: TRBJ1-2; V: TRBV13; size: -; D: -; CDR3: CASTLLQGRIGYTF; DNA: TGTGCCAGCACCCTCCTCCAGGGCAGGATTGGCTACACCTTC
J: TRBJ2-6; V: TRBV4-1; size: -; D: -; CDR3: CASSQGTAGANVLTF; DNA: TGCGCCAGCAGCCAAGGGACAGCTGGGGCCAACGTCCTGACTTTC
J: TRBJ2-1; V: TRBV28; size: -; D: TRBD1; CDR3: CASSYGGQGVWQFF; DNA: TGTGCCAGCAGTTACGGGGGACAGGGGGTATGGCAGTTCTTC
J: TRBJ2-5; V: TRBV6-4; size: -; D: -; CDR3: CASSDPSDREVQETQYF; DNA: TGTGCCAGCAGTGACCCATCCGACAGAGAAGTACAAGAGACCCAGTACTTC
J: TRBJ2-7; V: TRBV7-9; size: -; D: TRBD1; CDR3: CASSPGTEDEQYF; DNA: TGTGCCAGCAGCCCTGGGACAGAGGACGAGCAGTACTTC
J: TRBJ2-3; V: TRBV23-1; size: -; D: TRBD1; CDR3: CASRQGVGDTQYF; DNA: TGCGCCAGCAGACAGGGGGTTGGAGATACGCAGTATTTT
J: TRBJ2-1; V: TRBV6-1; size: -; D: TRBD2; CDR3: CASRTSGGPNEQFF; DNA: TGTGCCAGCAGGACTAGCGGGGGTCCCAATGAGCAGTTCTTC
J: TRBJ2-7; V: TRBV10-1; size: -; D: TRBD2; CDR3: CASIQRGASYEQYF; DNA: TGCGCCAGCATTCAGCGGGGGGCCTCCTACGAGCAGTACTTC
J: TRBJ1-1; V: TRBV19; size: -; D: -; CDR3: CASMEGVAEAFF; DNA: TGTGCCAGTATGGAGGGTGTAGCTGAAGCTTTCTTT
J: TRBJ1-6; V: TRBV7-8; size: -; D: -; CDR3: CASSYRYNSPLHF; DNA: TGTGCCAGCAGCTATAGATATAATTCACCCCTCCACTTT
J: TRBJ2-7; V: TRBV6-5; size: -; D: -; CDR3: CASSYHRETHEQYF; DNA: TGTGCCAGCAGTTATCACAGGGAAACACACGAGCAGTACTTC
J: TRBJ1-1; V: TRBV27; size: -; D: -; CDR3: CASSGGSEAFF; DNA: TGTGCCAGCAGCGGGGGGTCTGAAGCTTTCTTT
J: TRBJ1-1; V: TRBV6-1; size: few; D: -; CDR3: CASSQGLLDTEAFF; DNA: TGTGCCAGCAGTCAGGGTTTGCTTGACACTGAAGCTTTCTTT
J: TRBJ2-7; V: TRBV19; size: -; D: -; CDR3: CASSIRQGSYEQYF; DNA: TGTGCCAGTAGTATCAGGCAGGGGTCCTACGAGCAGTACTTC
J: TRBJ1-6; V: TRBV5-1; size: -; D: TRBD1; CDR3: CASSSSGTGSNSPLHF; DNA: TGCGCCAGCAGCAGCTCCGGGACAGGGAGTAATTCACCCCTCCACTTT
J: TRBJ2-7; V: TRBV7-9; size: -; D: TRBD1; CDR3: CASSSRDRGYYEQYF; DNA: TGTGCCAGCAGTTCCCGGGACAGGGGTTACTACGAGCAGTACTTC
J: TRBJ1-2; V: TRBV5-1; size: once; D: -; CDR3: CASSLGVPQVGGYTF; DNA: TGCGCCAGCAGCTTAGGGGTACCACAGGTTGGTGGCTACACCTTC
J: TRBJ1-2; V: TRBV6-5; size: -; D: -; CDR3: CASRQGLGYTF; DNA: TGTGCCAGCAGACAGGGCCTGGGCTACACCTTC
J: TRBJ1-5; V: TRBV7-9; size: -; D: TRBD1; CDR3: CASSDRDQPQHF; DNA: TGTGCCAGCAGCGACAGGGATCAGCCCCAGCATTTT